This is a list of T cell receptor beta chains from one sample in a study of blood T cell repertoires in COVID-19. Profiled with immunoSEQ multiplex PCR; TCRdb holds only in-frame clones, not every one. The sample includes around 400,000 clones, about 88% of them seen just once. Specimen: PBMCs or T cells enriched from blood (not recorded which). The receptors originated from a woman younger than 35 who had been exposed to COVID-19. CDR3s include the opening cysteine and the closing phenylalanine or tryptophan. A D gene is named only where the DNA matches it firmly. The size field is filled for only some rows; it gives once, few, many or a size class.

J: TRBJ2-7
D: TRBD1
size: .
V: TRBV7-9
DNA: TGTGCCAGCAGCCCCACGACAGGGGCCCTCTCCTACGAGCAGTACTTC
CDR3: CASSPTTGALSYEQYF

J: TRBJ1-5
D: TRBD1
size: .
V: TRBV7-9
DNA: TGTGCCAGCAGCCAACAGGGGAGCATGGAGCCCCAGCATTTT
CDR3: CASSQQGSMEPQHF

J: TRBJ2-7
D: TRBD1
size: once
V: TRBV6-4
DNA: TGTGCCATCGTGAACCCGGGACAGGGCTTCTACGAGCAGTACTTC
CDR3: CAIVNPGQGFYEQYF

J: TRBJ2-7
D: TRBD2
size: .
V: TRBV4-1
DNA: TGCGCCAGCAGCCGGAAGCGGGAAGACTACGAGCAGTACTTC
CDR3: CASSRKREDYEQYF

J: TRBJ2-7
D: .
size: .
V: TRBV12-3/TRBV12-4
DNA: TGTGCCAGCAGTCCCGGGAGCTACGAGCAGTACTTC
CDR3: CASSPGSYEQYF

J: TRBJ2-7
D: TRBD1
size: .
V: TRBV10-3
DNA: TGTGCCATCAGTGACTTACGACAGGGCCACGAGCAGTACTTC
CDR3: CAISDLRQGHEQYF

J: TRBJ2-2
D: .
size: .
V: TRBV11-3
DNA: TGTGCCAGCAGCCCACAGGAGTACACCGGGGAGCTGTTTTTT
CDR3: CASSPQEYTGELFF

J: TRBJ2-1
D: .
size: .
V: TRBV27
DNA: TGTGCCAGCAGCAGTCAGGGGGGATCCTACAATGAGCAGTTCTTC
CDR3: CASSSQGGSYNEQFF

J: TRBJ2-1
D: TRBD2
size: .
V: TRBV7-9
DNA: TGTGCCAGCAGACGTAGCGGGGGGCCGAGTGAGCAGTTCTTC
CDR3: CASRRSGGPSEQFF

J: TRBJ2-5
D: TRBD2
size: .
V: TRBV11-2
DNA: TGTGCCAGCAGCACCCGCCGGGAGGAAGAGACCCAGTACTTC
CDR3: CASSTRREEETQYF

J: TRBJ1-3
D: .
size: .
V: TRBV19
DNA: TGTGCCGGACAGAGCTCTGGAAACACCATATATTTT
CDR3: CAGQSSGNTIYF

J: TRBJ1-1
D: TRBD1
size: once
V: TRBV19
DNA: TGTGCCAGTAGTGAAGGGGGCATCCTGAACACTGAAGCTTTCTTT
CDR3: CASSEGGILNTEAFF

J: TRBJ2-3
D: TRBD2
size: few
V: TRBV5-4
DNA: TGTGCCAGCAGCTTGGAGGCACTAGCGGGGGGGATGCCAGATACGCAGTATTTT
CDR3: CASSLEALAGGMPDTQYF

J: TRBJ1-1
D: TRBD1
size: .
V: TRBV27
DNA: TGTGCCAGAAACCACAGGGGCCGCGGAGCTTTCTTT
CDR3: CARNHRGRGAFF

J: TRBJ1-5
D: .
size: .
V: TRBV7-9
DNA: TGTGCCAGCAGCCGAGATGGCAATCAGCCCCAGCATTTT
CDR3: CASSRDGNQPQHF

J: TRBJ2-7
D: TRBD2
size: .
V: TRBV14
DNA: TGTGCCAGCAGCCAAGGGACTAGCGGGAGTGAGCAGTACTTC
CDR3: CASSQGTSGSEQYF

J: TRBJ1-2
D: .
size: .
V: TRBV19
DNA: TGTGCCAGTAGTATAGGCAAGGGGCCCTATGGCTACACCTTC
CDR3: CASSIGKGPYGYTF

J: TRBJ1-5
D: .
size: .
V: TRBV5-6
DNA: TGTGCCAGCAGCTTGGGGCCGGTCGGACAGACACACCAGCCCCAGCATTTT
CDR3: CASSLGPVGQTHQPQHF

J: TRBJ2-5
D: .
size: .
V: TRBV29-1
DNA: TGCAGCGTCCTACCGGGACAGGGGACTAGCCTTGAAGAGACCCAGTACTTC
CDR3: CSVLPGQGTSLEETQYF

J: TRBJ1-1
D: .
size: .
V: TRBV27
DNA: TGTGCCAGCAGTTTAGGCAGGGCCACTGAAGCTTTCTTT
CDR3: CASSLGRATEAFF

J: TRBJ2-7
D: .
size: .
V: TRBV7-3
DNA: TGTGCCAGCAGCTTCGGCAGGGGCAACTCCTACGAGCAGTACTTC
CDR3: CASSFGRGNSYEQYF

J: TRBJ2-5
D: .
size: .
V: TRBV11-1
DNA: TGTGCCAGCAGCTCCGGGGCGGATCGGGGGGAGACCCAGTACTTC
CDR3: CASSSGADRGETQYF